The T cell receptor (beta chain) under discussion was sequenced for a study of T-cell reconstitution after alpha-beta-depleted transplantation in children. Study outcomes and limitations: A year had passed since transplant, and T-cell counts and diversity by then came mostly from newly produced T cells.

On this clonotype itself: The antigen remains undetermined.

The ends were cut back, 2 bases at V and 3 bases at J, with 11 bases in the middle. CDR3 length: 14 amino acids. Looked up from germline, CDR1 is SGHTA and CDR2 is FQGNSA. Preparation of the TCRbeta library involved a method that used unique molecular identifiers. One entry per CDR3 protein, called by TCRdb with MiXCR from the PCR reads. Altogether about 460,000 distinct CDR3 sequences are present, 10% to 13% being singletons, with the ten largest covering 2% to 2.5%. This chain connects TRBV7-2 to TRBJ2-7; D is uncertain. The clonotype originates from a child aged 2-15 years with inherited bone marrow failure, due to receive a stem cell transplant. Sequencing was performed on PBMCs, taken before TCRalphabeta/CD19-depleted stem cell transplant. In DNA form, the CDR3 reads TGTGCCAGCAGCTTATCTGGGTATTACTACGAGCAGTACTTC. Protein: CASSLSGYYYEQYF. The variable domain in full, with the rest retrieved from reference TRBV7-2 and TRBJ2-7, is GAGVSQSPSNKVTEKGKDVELRCDPISGHTALYWYRQSLGQGLEFLIYFQGNSAPDKSGLPSDRFSAERTGGSVSTLTIQRTQQEDSAVYLCASSLSGYYYEQYFGPGTRLTVT.